The entry below gives a single T cell receptor (beta chain) sequence along with its context. Its antigen is as yet unknown. These data belong to a study of regulatory T cells in long-lasting Graves disease. Study overall: Patients met the persistent Graves' disease definition after over 5 years of antithyroid drugs with positive TSH receptor antibodies. Broader study findings: Among samples with persistent disease, TRBV28, TRBJ1-2 and TRBJ2-5 were favored.

Both iRepertoire HTBI primers and Arm-PCR of CDR3 regions were used to build the TCR beta libraries. MiXCR, run by TCRdb on the multiplex PCR reads, gives a single entry per CDR3 protein. The sample has about 660,000 distinct CDR3 sequences, approximately 29% seen once; the top ten hold around 42%. Time point given: persistent/refractory GD, antithyroid drugs over 5 years with positive TRAb. Preparation of the TCR library used RNA extracted from PBMCs. Germline-derived CDR1 and CDR2 are SGHAT and FQNNGV. V was cut by 5 bases and J by 1 base, with 12 bases left in between. The CDR3 runs 14 residues. This specimen was peripheral blood mononuclear cells (PBMCs), taken when the disease was refractory, from a patient treated with antithyroid drugs. This receptor was identified in a female donor with Graves disease. The V and J genes are TRBV11-2 and TRBJ2-7, with TRBD2 as a possible D gene (5 bases). The CDR3 spells CASSSLAQSYEQYF. In DNA form, the CDR3 reads TGTGCCAGCAGCAGCCTAGCACAATCCTACGAGCAGTACTTC.